This T cell receptor beta chain was captured by sequencing in a study of blood T cell repertoires in COVID-19. Study background: Samples came from the United States, Italy and Spain, spanning acute and convalescent COVID-19. T cells, B-cell-depleted T cells, or PBMCs supplied cDNA or gDNA.

Source study methods: Reference gene primer amplification yielded estimated nucleated cell counts. Generated by immunoSEQ multiplex PCR, the TCRdb table keeps only in-frame clones and is missing some. That table gives V, J and clone size, and the DNA gave D and trimming. Of roughly 76,000 clones listed, around 89% are singletons. Clinical history as reported by participants underpinned cohort assignment. The CDR3 totals 15 residues. Per germline, CDR1 LNHNV and CDR2 YYDKDF (reference sequence). Deletions cut 3 bases from V and 0 bases from J, with 9 bases between. Sequenced material: PBMCs or T cells enriched from blood (not recorded which). J is TRBJ1-3 and V is TRBV15, with D unresolved. The TCR originated in a woman aged 50 to 60 with acute COVID-19. CDR3 nucleotides: TGTGCCACCAGCAGGGCCATGAACTCTGGAAACACCATATATTTT. Protein sequence: CATSRAMNSGNTIYF.